The rows below give T cell receptor beta chains drawn from one sample of a study of blood T cell repertoires in COVID-19. Assay used: immunoSEQ multiplex PCR; TCRdb lists only in-frame clones, some missing. The profile shows about 200,000 clones, 70% to 80% of them singletons. The specimen was peripheral blood. The source of these receptors is a woman in her forties with COVID-19, enrolled during active disease. The CDR3 runs from the conserved cysteine through the conserved F or W. The D gene is left open where the match is weak. Clone size is given for some rows only: seen once, a few or many times, or a class if the clone is expanded.

v_call,clone_size,d_call,j_call,cdr3_nt,cdr3_aa
TRBV29-1,once,-,TRBJ2-1,TGCAGCGTTGGTGGCTATGAGCAGTTCTTC,CSVGGYEQFF
TRBV7-9,-,-,TRBJ2-2,TGTGCCAGCAGTCGGACTGAATCGAACACCGGGGAGCTGTTTTTT,CASSRTESNTGELFF
TRBV2,-,TRBD1,TRBJ1-5,TGTGCCAGCGGACAGGGGGTGAGCAATCAGCCCCAGCATTTT,CASGQGVSNQPQHF
TRBV4-3,-,-,TRBJ2-3,TGCGCCAGCAGCCGAGAAAATTTGCGCGTGGATACGCAGTATTTT,CASSRENLRVDTQYF
TRBV5-6,few,TRBD2,TRBJ2-3,TGTGCCAGCAGCGTCCGGTTCGAGACTAGCGGAACTAGCACAGATACGCAGTATTTT,CASSVRFETSGTSTDTQYF
TRBV11-2,-,-,TRBJ2-7,TGTGCCAGCAGCTTAGGACAGGAGAGAACCTACGAGCAGTACTTC,CASSLGQERTYEQYF
TRBV18,-,-,TRBJ2-7,TGTGCCAGCTCACCATCGGTGGCCAGGGGGGACGAGCAGTACTTC,CASSPSVARGDEQYF
TRBV7-9,-,-,TRBJ2-7,TGTGCCAGCAGCCCGAGCTCCTACGAGCAGTACTTC,CASSPSSYEQYF
TRBV11-1,-,-,TRBJ2-2,TGTGCCAGCAGCCTTGGGCCCACCGGGGAGCTGTTTTTT,CASSLGPTGELFF
TRBV6-5,few,-,TRBJ1-1,TGTGCCACCATCCCTTGGGCAGTTCCTGAAGCTTTCTTT,CATIPWAVPEAFF
TRBV7-2,-,-,TRBJ2-1,TGTGCCAGCAGCCAAGGTACTAGCTTTGGAGATGAGCAGTTCTTC,CASSQGTSFGDEQFF
TRBV5-5,few,-,TRBJ2-7,TGTGCCAGCAGCTTGGGTCAGGAAGCCCCAACCGTCTTC,CASSLGQEAPTVF
TRBV19,-,-,TRBJ1-1,TGTGCCAGTAGTGTCAGGGTTCTGTCCACTGAAGCTTTCTTT,CASSVRVLSTEAFF
TRBV9,-,-,TRBJ2-1,TGTGCCAGCAGCCAGTGGGAGGAGAATGAGCAGTTCTTC,CASSQWEENEQFF
TRBV27,-,TRBD2,TRBJ2-1,TGTGCCAGCAGTTGGACTAGCGGGGGATATTACAATGAGCAGTTCTTC,CASSWTSGGYYNEQFF
TRBV19,-,-,TRBJ2-7,TGTGCCGAGTATCTGAGGCACGCACCGCGCAAAAGATTAGGGGGTACCTCCTACGAGCAGTACTTC,CAEYLRHAPRKRLGGTSYEQYF
TRBV19,-,TRBD2,TRBJ2-7,TGTGCCAGTAGTATAGGCACACTAGCGGTTAGCTCCTACGAGCAGTACTTC,CASSIGTLAVSSYEQYF
TRBV12-3/TRBV12-4,-,-,TRBJ1-2,TGTGCCAGCAGTTTAGGACAGTGGAATGGCTACACCTTC,CASSLGQWNGYTF
TRBV7-8,-,TRBD2,TRBJ2-1,TGTGCCAGCAGCTTGGGCGGGGGTCTCTACAATGAGCAGTTCTTC,CASSLGGGLYNEQFF
TRBV29-1,-,-,TRBJ1-1,TGCAGCGCCTTCAGGGGTCGGACTGAAGCTTTCTTT,CSAFRGRTEAFF
TRBV9,-,TRBD1,TRBJ1-2,TGTGCCAGCAGCCCGCCCCGGGGACAGGGGGACCATGGCTACACCTTC,CASSPPRGQGDHGYTF
TRBV5-1,-,TRBD1,TRBJ1-2,TGCGCCAGCAGCCCGCAGGGACAGGGGGATGGCTACACCTTC,CASSPQGQGDGYTF
TRBV7-3,-,TRBD1,TRBJ2-2,TGTGCCAGCAGCTCCAGCTCCGACAGGGGGCTGACCGGGGAGCTGTTTTTT,CASSSSSDRGLTGELFF
TRBV29-1,-,-,TRBJ2-3,TGCAGCGTTGCGGGGGATCCTAGCACAGATACGCAGTATTTT,CSVAGDPSTDTQYF
TRBV24-1,-,TRBD1,TRBJ1-2,TGTGCCACCAGTGATGGCGACAGGGACTACACCTTC,CATSDGDRDYTF
TRBV7-2,-,TRBD1,TRBJ1-2,TGTGCCAGCAGCTTAGAAACAGGGGGGGTCTCTGGCTACACCTTC,CASSLETGGVSGYTF
TRBV6-2/TRBV6-3,-,-,TRBJ2-2,TGTGCCAGCAGTCTAACAGGGTACACCGGGGAGCTGTTTTTT,CASSLTGYTGELFF
TRBV4-2,-,TRBD2,TRBJ2-7,TGTGCCAGCAGCCAAGCCCCGAGGAGCGGGGGTTACGAGCAGTACTTC,CASSQAPRSGGYEQYF
TRBV9,-,-,TRBJ2-5,TGTGCCAGCAGCTCGGGTGTGGACCCAGGGGAGACCCAGTACTTC,CASSSGVDPGETQYF
TRBV10-3,-,-,TRBJ1-4,TGTGCCATCAGTGAGATGGGGGCGAATGAAAAACTGTTTTTT,CAISEMGANEKLFF
TRBV10-3,many,-,TRBJ2-2,TGTGCCGCCACTGACTCCGGGGAGCTGTTTTTT,CAATDSGELFF
TRBV11-2,-,-,TRBJ1-3,TGTGCCAGCAGCTTAGGGCTCTCTGGAAACACCATATATTTT,CASSLGLSGNTIYF
TRBV10-3,-,-,TRBJ1-4,TGTGCCATCAGTGAACGGGGTGGGGGTTCGGGAGGTGAAAAACTGTTTTTT,CAISERGGGSGGEKLFF
TRBV9,-,TRBD1,TRBJ1-1,TGTGCCAGCAGCGTTAACAGGGGCACTGAAGCTTTCTTT,CASSVNRGTEAFF
TRBV3-1/TRBV3-2,-,-,TRBJ1-2,TGTGCCAGCAGCCAAGGGGCCATCTTCTATGGCTACACCTTC,CASSQGAIFYGYTF
TRBV10-3,-,TRBD1,TRBJ1-1,TGTGCCATCATGGGACAGGGTCCGAACACTGAAGCTTTCTTT,CAIMGQGPNTEAFF
TRBV6-2/TRBV6-3,-,-,TRBJ2-5,TGTGCCAGCAGTTACGGGCTCGGAGGAGAGACCCAGTACTTC,CASSYGLGGETQYF
TRBV3-1/TRBV3-2,-,-,TRBJ1-1,TGTGCCAGCAGGATTGGGGGGGCGGCCACTGAAGCTTTCTTT,CASRIGGAATEAFF
TRBV10-3,-,-,TRBJ1-5,TGTGCCACCGGACTCGTGGGGCCCCAGCATTTT,CATGLVGPQHF
TRBV6-5,-,TRBD1,TRBJ2-7,TGTGCCAGCGGGACAGCTGGACGGAACGAGCAGTACTTC,CASGTAGRNEQYF
TRBV12-3/TRBV12-4,once,-,TRBJ1-5,TGTGCCAGCAGTTTTCGCGGAGACCAGCCCCAGCATTTT,CASSFRGDQPQHF
TRBV5-5,-,TRBD1,TRBJ1-3,TGTGCCAGCAGCAGGACAGGGAATGGAAACACCATATATTTT,CASSRTGNGNTIYF
TRBV10-3,many,TRBD2,TRBJ2-2,TGTGCCATCGCGCGGGAGCGGGAGAACACCGGGGAGCTGTTTTTT,CAIARERENTGELFF
TRBV7-3,-,-,TRBJ2-5,TGTGCCAGCAGCTTAATCGGGGGGCGGGAGACCCAGTACTTC,CASSLIGGRETQYF
TRBV12-1,-,-,TRBJ2-3,TGTGCCAGCAGCGCCACTAGCGGGAGGGCCGATACGCAGTATTTT,CASSATSGRADTQYF